This TCR beta chain was found in a study of response to subunit inactivated influenza vaccine. TCRdb re-derived calls from the RT-PCR reads in MiXCR, one entry per CDR3 protein. The sample holds fewer than 700,000 distinct CDR3 sequences, approximately 13% seen once. Broader study findings: Each seasonal flu vaccination may recruit only limited new T cells, authors suggested.

The CDR3 has 15 residues. Germline V gene data show CDR1 as LNHDA and CDR2 as SQIVND (reference sequence). The V gene lost 5 bases and the J gene lost 0 bases, with 11 bases spanning the gap. This clonotype was detected only a few times. Its antigen is still unknown. The sample here was PBMCs from blood, taken roughly 46 days after vaccination. This chain joins TRBV19 and TRBJ1-5; no definite D call. The sequence was obtained from a man aged 50-59 years who received an inactivated influenza vaccine. The CDR3 bases are TGTGCCAGTAGTGTCGTTGGAAATAGCAATCAGCCCCAGCATTTT. Translating it yields CASSVVGNSNQPQHF.